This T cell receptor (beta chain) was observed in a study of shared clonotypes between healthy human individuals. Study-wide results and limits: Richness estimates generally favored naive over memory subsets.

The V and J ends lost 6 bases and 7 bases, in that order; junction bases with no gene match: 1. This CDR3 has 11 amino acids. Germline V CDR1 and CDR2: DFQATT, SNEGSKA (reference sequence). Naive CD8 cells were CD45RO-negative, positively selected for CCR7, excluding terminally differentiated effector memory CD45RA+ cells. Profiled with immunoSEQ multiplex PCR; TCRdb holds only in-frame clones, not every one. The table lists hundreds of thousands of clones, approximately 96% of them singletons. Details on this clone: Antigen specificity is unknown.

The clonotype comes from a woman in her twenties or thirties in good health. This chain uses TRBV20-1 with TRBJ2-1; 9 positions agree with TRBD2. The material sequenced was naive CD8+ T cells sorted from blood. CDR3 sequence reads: CSAAGGNEQFF. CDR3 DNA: TGCAGTGCCGCGGGGGGGAATGAGCAGTTCTTC.